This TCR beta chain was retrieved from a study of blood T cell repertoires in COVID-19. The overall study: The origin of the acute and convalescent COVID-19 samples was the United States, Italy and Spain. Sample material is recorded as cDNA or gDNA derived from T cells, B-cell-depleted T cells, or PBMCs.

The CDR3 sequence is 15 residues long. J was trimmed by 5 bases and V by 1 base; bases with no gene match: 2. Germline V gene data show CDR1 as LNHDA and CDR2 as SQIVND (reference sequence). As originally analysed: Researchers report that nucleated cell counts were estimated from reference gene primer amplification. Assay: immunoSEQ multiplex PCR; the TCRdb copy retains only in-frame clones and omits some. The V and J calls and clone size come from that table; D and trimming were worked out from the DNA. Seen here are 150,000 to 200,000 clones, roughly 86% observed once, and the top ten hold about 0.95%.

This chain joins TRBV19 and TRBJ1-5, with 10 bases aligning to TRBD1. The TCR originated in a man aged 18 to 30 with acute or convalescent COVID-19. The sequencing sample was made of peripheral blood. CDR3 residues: CASSIVTGGDQPQHF. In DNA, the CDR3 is TGTGCCAGTAGTATAGTGACAGGGGGCGATCAGCCCCAGCATTTT.